This is a list of T cell receptor beta chains from one sample in a study of blood T cells in healthy people across ages. TCRdb processed the 5' RACE reads anew with MiXCR; each CDR3 protein has one entry. The sample yields fewer than 1,200,000 distinct CDR3 sequences, approximately 26% seen once. A further study also used this sample, focusing on T cells of mothers and their children.

The material sequenced was blood. The source is a girl aged 2 to 10 in good health. CDR3s include the opening cysteine and the closing phenylalanine or tryptophan. Fields, in order: J gene, V gene, clone size, D gene, CDR3 DNA, CDR3 protein. D genes are given only for firm matches. Expanded clones are given a class, and other clones once, few, many or no size at all.

TRBJ2-7	TRBV28	-	-	TGTGCCAGCAGTCTTCCTGGGGGGTCCGAGCAGTACTTC	CASSLPGGSEQYF
TRBJ1-5	TRBV28	few	-	TGTGCCAGCAGCCGGGATCAGCCCCAGCATTTT	CASSRDQPQHF
TRBJ2-5	TRBV28	few	TRBD1	TGTGCCAGCAGCCGGGACAGCCCAGAGACCCAGTACTTC	CASSRDSPETQYF
TRBJ2-7	TRBV28	-	-	TGTGCCAGCAGTGTACACAGGGAGCACGACGAGCAGTACTTC	CASSVHREHDEQYF
TRBJ1-1	TRBV7-2	few	-	TGTGCCAGCAGCTTATTACAGGGAATAACCACTGAAGCTTTCTTT	CASSLLQGITTEAFF
TRBJ1-4	TRBV2	-	-	TGTGCCAGCAACGGAACCAATGAAAAACTGTTTTTT	CASNGTNEKLFF
TRBJ2-1	TRBV6-5	-	-	TGTGCCAGCAGCCCCATCGCTGACAGTTACAATGAGCAGTTCTTC	CASSPIADSYNEQFF
TRBJ2-5	TRBV7-3	few	TRBD1	TGTGCCAGCAGCTTTCTTTTTGAGACAGGGGGCGGAGAGACCCAGTACTTC	CASSFLFETGGGETQYF
TRBJ2-7	TRBV7-2	-	TRBD2	TGTGCCAGCAGCTTAGAGGGGACCAGCGGGAGCTACGAGCAGTACTTC	CASSLEGTSGSYEQYF
TRBJ1-6	TRBV6-6	-	-	TGTGCCAGTGGGTGGGGACCGTCGTACACACCCCTCCACTTT	CASGWGPSYTPLHF
TRBJ1-5	TRBV20-1	-	-	TGCAGTGCTAGAGTAAGCAGCAATCAGCCCCAGCATTTT	CSARVSSNQPQHF
TRBJ1-1	TRBV2	once	-	TGTGCCAGCAGTGAACGGTACAGGATTGGGCTTCAAGCTTTCTTT	CASSERYRIGLQAFF
TRBJ1-1	TRBV7-6	-	-	TGTGCCAGCAGCTTAGTGGAGACGATGGCTTTCTTT	CASSLVETMAFF
TRBJ1-2	TRBV28	few	TRBD1	TGTGCCAGCAGACCACCGGGACAGAACTATGGCTGCACCTTC	CASRPPGQNYGCTF
TRBJ2-1	TRBV29-1	few	-	TGCAGCGTTGAAGGCCTATGGGGCAATGAGCAGTTCTTC	CSVEGLWGNEQFF
TRBJ2-7	TRBV7-9	-	-	TGTGCCAGCAGCTCCGCGAGGGCTACCTACGAGCAGTACTTC	CASSSARATYEQYF
TRBJ1-6	TRBV6-1	-	-	TGTGCCAGCACAGAATGGGAGAGCTTTTCACCCCTCCACTTT	CASTEWESFSPLHF
TRBJ1-2	TRBV7-9	-	-	TGTGCCAGCAGCCCCACCAGGTCGGGGGGACTTGGCTACACCTTC	CASSPTRSGGLGYTF
TRBJ1-1	TRBV20-1	-	-	TGCAGTGCTAGAACCCCACACGAGGGGCGGGAAGCTTTCTTT	CSARTPHEGREAFF
TRBJ1-3	TRBV9	few	-	TGTGCCAGCAGCGTAGGTCATGGCCTAGGAGACACCATATATTTT	CASSVGHGLGDTIYF
TRBJ1-2	TRBV9	-	-	TGTGCCAGCAGCCCAGACTGGGGCTATGGCTACACCTTC	CASSPDWGYGYTF
TRBJ1-5	TRBV10-3	-	TRBD1	TGTGCCATCAGTGAGTCCCAGGGGGCAAATCAGCCCCAGCATTTT	CAISESQGANQPQHF
TRBJ1-6	TRBV7-6	-	-	TGTGCCAGCAGCCTAGAGACAGGTCAGGGAGTCCCCCTCCACTTT	CASSLETGQGVPLHF
TRBJ2-1	TRBV20-1	few	TRBD2	TGCAGTGCTAGAGATTTCGCGACTAGCTCCGACAATGAGCAGTTCTTC	CSARDFATSSDNEQFF
TRBJ2-2	TRBV6-6	-	-	TGTGCCAGCAGTTACCCCAAAGGGGGGTCCACCGGGGAGCTGTTTTTT	CASSYPKGGSTGELFF
TRBJ1-4	TRBV12-3/TRBV12-4	few	TRBD1	TGTGCCAGCCAGGGACAGGGGGGTGAAAAACTGTTTTTT	CASQGQGGEKLFF
TRBJ1-4	TRBV6-2/TRBV6-3	once	-	TGTGCCAGCAGTTTCGGGGGCCGCGGTGAAAGACTGTTTTTT	CASSFGGRGERLFF
TRBJ1-6	TRBV14	few	TRBD1	TGTGCCAGCAGCCAAGATTTAGGGGGCCGAGGGAATTCACCCCTCCACTTT	CASSQDLGGRGNSPLHF
TRBJ1-2	TRBV9	few	-	TGTGCCAGCAGCGACAGCTATAACTATGGCTACACCTTC	CASSDSYNYGYTF
TRBJ1-1	TRBV12-3/TRBV12-4	few	-	TGTGCCAGCAGGAAATGGGGGAGCCCTGAAGCTTTCTTT	CASRKWGSPEAFF
TRBJ2-1	TRBV7-3	-	TRBD2	TGTGCCAGCAGCTTAATACTAGCGGGCCACAATGAGCAGTTCTTC	CASSLILAGHNEQFF
TRBJ2-3	TRBV7-2	-	-	TGTGCCAGCACGTTCCACCGGAGCACAGATACGCAGTATTTT	CASTFHRSTDTQYF
TRBJ1-3	TRBV12-3/TRBV12-4	-	TRBD1	TGTGCCAGCAGAAGGACAGGGGTTGGAAACACCATATATTTT	CASRRTGVGNTIYF
TRBJ2-5	TRBV7-2	few	TRBD1	TGTGCCAGCAGCCAGCCCGGGACAGAAGAGACCCAGTACTTC	CASSQPGTEETQYF
TRBJ2-1	TRBV20-1	once	TRBD1	TGCAGTGCTACAGAACGACAGGGGCTCTACAATGGGCAGTTCTTC	CSATERQGLYNGQFF
TRBJ2-5	TRBV7-9	few	TRBD1	TGTGCCAGCAGCCCCCGACAGGGACAGCAAGAGACCCAGTACTTC	CASSPRQGQQETQYF